A selection of T cell receptor beta chains follows, all from one sample in a study of T cell repertoires in cytomegalovirus infection. TCRdb processed the reads anew with MiXCR; each CDR3 protein has one entry. The profile shows approximately 200,000 distinct CDR3 sequences, 20% to 25% of them singletons. The sequencing sample was made of CD8+ T cells from PBMCs. Receptors originate from a human donor in good health (CMV status not recorded). Some clones in this sample may be carry-over from other donors' samples. Each CDR3 is given with its conserved first and last residue. Fields, in order: V gene, D gene, J gene, clone size, CDR3 DNA, CDR3 protein. The D gene is left open where the match is weak. Not all rows give a size; the values are once, few, many and, for expanded clones, a class.

TRBV12-3/TRBV12-4	TRBD2	TRBJ2-5	NA	TGTGCCAGCGGCCCTAGCGGGATTCAAGAGACCCAGTACTTC	CASGPSGIQETQYF
TRBV7-4	TRBD2	TRBJ2-5	NA	TGTGCCAGCAGCCGACCTGGACTAGCGGGGGAAGAGACCCAGTACTTC	CASSRPGLAGEETQYF
TRBV28	NA	TRBJ1-2	NA	TGTGCCACCACAGGGACCAACTATGGCTACACCTTC	CATTGTNYGYTF
TRBV29-1	NA	TRBJ2-5	many	TGCAGCGTTGAAGGGGGGGACTTGCAGACGGAGACCCAGTACTTC	CSVEGGDLQTETQYF
TRBV10-3	NA	TRBJ2-7	NA	TGTGCCATCAGTGAGTCCCGGGGGTCGACCTACGAGCAGTACTTC	CAISESRGSTYEQYF
TRBV27	NA	TRBJ2-1	many	TGTGCCAGCAGTTTAGCGGGGGCTGGCTACAATGAGCAGTTCTTC	CASSLAGAGYNEQFF
TRBV12-3/TRBV12-4	NA	TRBJ1-1	NA	TGTGCCAGCAGTACTCCGCGGACCGCCCTTCTAACTTTCTTT	CASSTPRTALLTFF
TRBV12-3/TRBV12-4	TRBD2	TRBJ2-1	many	TGTGCCAGCACCCACCGTCGGACTAGCGGGGGGCCCAGCTCCTACAATGAGCAGTTCTTC	CASTHRRTSGGPSSYNEQFF
TRBV14	NA	TRBJ2-7	few	TGTGCCAGCAGCCCAGGGGGAGGGCGCGAGCAGTACTTC	CASSPGGGREQYF
TRBV28	TRBD1	TRBJ2-3	NA	TGTGCCAGCAGACAGACAGGGACAGATACGCAGTATTTT	CASRQTGTDTQYF
TRBV2	NA	TRBJ1-1	many	TGTGCCAGCAACCGGGGCGTTATGAACACTGAAGCTTTCTTT	CASNRGVMNTEAFF
TRBV3-1	NA	TRBJ1-4	NA	TGTGCCAGCAGCCAGCCCTTAGAAGGTGAAAAACTGTTTTTT	CASSQPLEGEKLFF
TRBV7-3	NA	TRBJ1-2	many	TGTGCCAGCAGCTTAAATCTAGGGACTGCGCATGGCTACACCTTC	CASSLNLGTAHGYTF
TRBV29-1	TRBD1	TRBJ1-6	NA	TGCAGCGTTGAGGGGACAGGGGACCGTAATTCACCCCTCCACTTT	CSVEGTGDRNSPLHF
TRBV20-1	NA	TRBJ1-5	NA	TGCAGTGCTAGATCCGTCGCCGGGGTTCCCCTCGTCGATCAGCCCCAGCATTTT	CSARSVAGVPLVDQPQHF
TRBV24-1	NA	TRBJ2-1	NA	TGTGCCACCGGTCCTGGCGATGAGCAGTTCTTC	CATGPGDEQFF
TRBV7-9	TRBD1	TRBJ2-3	NA	TGTGCCAGCAGTACCGGGACAGGGGGGGCAGATACGCAGTATTTT	CASSTGTGGADTQYF
TRBV6-6	NA	TRBJ1-1	NA	TGTGCCAGCAGCCTACAGGGATCTTGGACTGAAGCTTTCTTT	CASSLQGSWTEAFF
TRBV29-1	NA	TRBJ1-4	NA	TGCAGCGCGCTAGTGGGGGCCCAGCCACTGTTTTTT	CSALVGAQPLFF
TRBV28	TRBD2	TRBJ2-2	NA	TGTGCCAGCAGTCGAGGGACTAGCGGGGAGAACACCGGGGAGCTGTTTTTT	CASSRGTSGENTGELFF
TRBV5-6	TRBD1	TRBJ2-1	few	TGTGCCAGCAGCGCCGGGACAGGTAGCGAGCAGTTCTTC	CASSAGTGSEQFF
TRBV27	NA	TRBJ2-3	NA	TGTGCCAGCAGTTCCCCCCCCCTCACGGATCCTACGCAGTATTTT	CASSSPPLTDPTQYF
TRBV19	NA	TRBJ2-1	many	TGTGCCAGTAGTATGCTAGAGATTAGCTCCTACAATGAGCAGTTCTTC	CASSMLEISSYNEQFF
TRBV4-1	NA	TRBJ1-5	NA	TGCGCCAGCAGCCCCTTAATCCTTTATAGCAATCAGCCCCAGCATTTT	CASSPLILYSNQPQHF
TRBV12-3/TRBV12-4	NA	TRBJ2-2	NA	TGTGCCAGCACCATGGGACACTTAACCGGGGAGCTGTTTTTT	CASTMGHLTGELFF
TRBV20-1	NA	TRBJ1-6	NA	TGCAGTGCTAGTCAGGCCAGGGGCTCCTATAATTCACCCCTCCACTTT	CSASQARGSYNSPLHF
TRBV6-5	TRBD2	TRBJ2-7	NA	TGTGCCAGCAGCACCGGACTAGCGGCTTACGAGCAGTACTTC	CASSTGLAAYEQYF
TRBV29-1	NA	TRBJ1-1	NA	TGCAGCGTGTCCGGGACACTTGAAGCTTTCTTT	CSVSGTLEAFF
TRBV29-1	NA	TRBJ2-7	NA	TGCAGCGTTGTTGGTGGCACCTGGCTCTCCGAGCAGTACTTC	CSVVGGTWLSEQYF
TRBV28	TRBD2	TRBJ2-3	many	TGTGCCAGCAGCGAACTAGCGGGGGGGAGCACAGATACGCAGTATTTT	CASSELAGGSTDTQYF
TRBV7-9	TRBD1	TRBJ2-7	NA	TGTGCCAGCCGGGACAGTCTCTCCTACGAGCAGTACTTC	CASRDSLSYEQYF
TRBV7-9	NA	TRBJ1-1	many	TGTGCCAGCAGCTTAGCGGAGACAACTGAAGCTTTCTTT	CASSLAETTEAFF
TRBV6-6	NA	TRBJ1-1	many	TGTGCCAGCACCCAGGTTGGAGGTACTGCGAACACTGAAGCTTTCTTT	CASTQVGGTANTEAFF
TRBV5-1	NA	TRBJ2-1	NA	TGCGCCAGCAGAGAGGGGCCCAATGAGCAGTTCTTC	CASREGPNEQFF
TRBV28	NA	TRBJ1-4	NA	TGTGCCAGCAGTCCGATCTCGGTCTCCGTGGAAAAACTGTTTTTT	CASSPISVSVEKLFF
TRBV29-1	TRBD1	TRBJ2-7	few	TGCAGCGTCGATTTGGACAGGGCCCTAGACGAGCAGTACTTC	CSVDLDRALDEQYF
TRBV7-2	TRBD2	TRBJ2-5	NA	TGTGCCAGCAGCCTATATCCGGGACTAGCGGAAGAAGAGACCCAGTACTTC	CASSLYPGLAEEETQYF
TRBV7-9	NA	TRBJ2-5	NA	TGTGCCAGCAGCTCAACCACAGGGCCCCCAGAGACCCAGTACTTC	CASSSTTGPPETQYF
TRBV27	NA	TRBJ2-7	NA	TGTGCCAGCAGTCCCCGTTTCGGACAGTCTACTGAGCAGTACTTC	CASSPRFGQSTEQYF
TRBV7-2	NA	TRBJ2-7	many	TGTGCCAGCAGCTTAGGAGTTGGAGATTACGAGCAGTACTTC	CASSLGVGDYEQYF
TRBV29-1	NA	TRBJ2-7	NA	TGCAGCGTTGTATCTGTATCCTACGAGCAGTACTTC	CSVVSVSYEQYF
TRBV9	TRBD2	TRBJ2-1	NA	TGTGCCAGCAGCGTAGGTCCTAGCGGGGGGAGCTCCTACAATGAGCAGTTCTTC	CASSVGPSGGSSYNEQFF
TRBV7-9	NA	TRBJ2-5	NA	TGTGCCAGCAGCTTAGTGATAGGGGTACAAGAGACCCAGTACTTC	CASSLVIGVQETQYF
TRBV28	TRBD1	TRBJ2-1	NA	TGTGCCAGCAGCTGGGGGGACAGGGTCTACAATGAGCAGTTCTTC	CASSWGDRVYNEQFF
TRBV5-6	TRBD1	TRBJ1-6	few	TGTGCCAGCAGCCAAGGGACAGGTCGGAGATCACCCCTCCACTTT	CASSQGTGRRSPLHF
TRBV20-1	TRBD2	TRBJ2-3	many	TGCAGTGTAAGACTAGCGGTCACAGATACGCAGTATTTT	CSVRLAVTDTQYF
TRBV2	NA	TRBJ1-5	few	TGTGCCAGCAGTGAAAGAAGCAATCAGCCCCAGCATTTT	CASSERSNQPQHF
TRBV7-2	NA	TRBJ2-2	NA	TGTGCCAGCAGCTTAATCACCGGAACCGGGGAGCTGTTTTTT	CASSLITGTGELFF
TRBV6-5	NA	TRBJ2-7	many	TGTGCCAGCAGTTACTCGATGGGGGGCTACGAGCAGTACTTC	CASSYSMGGYEQYF
TRBV7-9	TRBD1	TRBJ2-1	NA	TGTGCCATCCCAGGGACAGCTTGGAATGAGCAGTTCTTC	CAIPGTAWNEQFF
TRBV5-4	NA	TRBJ2-1	many	TGTGCCAGCAGGAAGGACAGCCACAATGAGCAGTTCTTC	CASRKDSHNEQFF
TRBV7-9	TRBD2	TRBJ2-7	NA	TGTGCCAGCAGCTTAGGAGCGGGGGGATACGAGCAGTACTTC	CASSLGAGGYEQYF
TRBV25-1	NA	TRBJ2-3	few	TGTGCCAGCAGTGTGAGTAGCACAGATACGCAGTATTTT	CASSVSSTDTQYF
TRBV9	NA	TRBJ2-7	NA	TGTGCCAGCAGCGCACTAGGAAGTTCCTACGAGCAGTACTTC	CASSALGSSYEQYF
TRBV15	NA	TRBJ1-5	few	TGTGCCACCAGCAGCCCCCTTGGGGCTGGCAATCAGCCCCAGCATTTT	CATSSPLGAGNQPQHF
TRBV28	NA	TRBJ2-7	few	TGTGCCAGCAGTTTTGGGGGGACGAGCTCCTACGAGCAGTACTTC	CASSFGGTSSYEQYF
TRBV5-5	TRBD2	TRBJ2-1	NA	TGTGCCAGCAGCGACGGACTAGCGGGACGGGAGCAGTTCTTC	CASSDGLAGREQFF
TRBV28	TRBD1	TRBJ2-1	NA	TGTGCCAGCAGTTTCACCCCGGGACAGGGTTTAGGGGGTGAGCAGTTCTTC	CASSFTPGQGLGGEQFF
TRBV28	NA	TRBJ2-7	NA	TGTGCCAGCAGTTTAATCACAGGCCACTACGAGCAGTACTTC	CASSLITGHYEQYF
TRBV5-1	NA	TRBJ1-5	few	TGCGCCAGCAGCTTGGATCTCAGTAGCAATCAGCCCCAGCATTTT	CASSLDLSSNQPQHF